This T cell receptor (beta chain) was found in a study of blood T cell repertoires in COVID-19. Study context: Italy, Spain and the United States were the sources of the convalescent and acute COVID-19 samples. The cDNA or gDNA used as material had been derived from T cells, B-cell-depleted T cells, or PBMCs.

Authors' data handling: The assay estimated nucleated cells by amplifying reference gene primers. Method: immunoSEQ multiplex PCR; TCRdb's copy keeps in-frame clones and lacks some. The V and J calls and clone size are taken from that table; D and trimming were inferred from the DNA. The data hold over 150,000 clones, with around 85% observed a single time. V lost 1 base, J lost 2 bases, and 7 bases lay in between. The CDR3 is 15 residues long. Germline V gene data show CDR1 as SGHRS and CDR2 as YFSETQ. The sequence was collected from a man aged 45-60 years with active or convalescent COVID-19. The sample taken for sequencing was peripheral blood. V gene TRBV5-1 combines with J gene TRBJ2-6, with a weak D call TRBD1 (5 bases). The CDR3 loop reads CASSLQGPGANVLTF. The DNA of the CDR3 is TGCGCCAGCAGCTTGCAGGGCCCTGGGGCCAACGTCCTGACTTTC.